The sequence of this T cell receptor (beta chain) was determined in a study of shared clonotypes between healthy human individuals. The study, taken as a whole, reports: Across subsets, estimated richness was generally greater for naive than for memory populations.

The length of the CDR3 is 12 residues. Trimming pared 3 bases from V and 11 bases from J, leaving 14 bases between. Germline-derived CDR1 and CDR2 are MDHEN and SYDVKM. In the case of this clone: No antigen is known for it.

The study drew all its donors from Caucasian adults living in Nashville, Tennessee. For each subset, genomic DNA was distributed in equal portions over several immunoSEQ plates. In the study's own analysis: Filtering differed for immunoSEQ, which gave only junction sequences without quality scores. Clones were read by immunoSEQ multiplex PCR, and TCRdb kept only the in-frame ones, dropping some. That table gives V, J and clone size, and the DNA gave D and trimming. The table records some 2.3 million clones, 85% to 95% of them present only once. The origin of this receptor is a young man in good health. Some clones in this sample may be carry-over from other donors' samples. The chain recombines TRBV28 with TRBJ2-7; unclear D gene. The sequenced sample was naive CD4+ T cells from PBMCs. Subset reported: CD45RA+ positively selected. CDR3 coding DNA: TGTGCCAGCAGTTTTAACTCCGGCAGAGAGTACTTC. Translation gives CASSFNSGREYF.